The 17 T cell receptor beta chains reported below all come from one sample, sequenced in a study of T cell changes during pregnancy in multiple sclerosis. Sequencing was performed with immunoSEQ multiplex PCR; in TCRdb, only in-frame clones are kept and a portion is missing. Among around 44,000 clones listed, 90% to 95% were seen once. The sequencing used CD8+ T cells from peripheral blood mononuclear cells, collected in the third trimester of pregnancy. The receptors originated from a female donor with multiple sclerosis, enrolled in a pregnancy study.

This sequence joins TRBV4-1 and TRBJ1-2, with TRBD1 matching over 8 bases. The junction had 9 bases not matched to a gene; V was cut back by 0 bases and J by 3 bases. The germline V gene has CDR1 MGHRA and CDR2 YSYEKL. The CDR3 extends over 17 amino acids. CDR3 region: CASSQEGPGGADYGYTF. Written as DNA, the CDR3 is TGCGCCAGCAGCCAAGAAGGGCCAGGGGGCGCGGACTATGGCTACACCTTC.

This chain joins TRBV7-3 and TRBJ2-3, with 8 bases fitting TRBD1. Germline loops: CDR1 SGHTA, CDR2 FQGTGA. The CDR3 is made up of 14 amino acids. V was pared by 5 bases and J by 1 base, with 2 bases of the junction left unmatched. The CDR3: CASSPTGGTDTQYF. Written as DNA, the CDR3 is TGTGCCAGCAGCCCGACAGGGGGCACAGATACGCAGTATTTT. Combining the CDR3 with reference TRBV7-3 and TRBJ2-3 gives the whole variable domain GAGVSQTPSNKVTEKGKYVELRCDPISGHTALYWYRQSLGQGPEFLIYFQGTGAADDSGLPNDRFFAVRPEGSVSTLKIQRTERGDSAVYLCASSPTGGTDTQYFGPGTRLTVL.

The V and J genes are TRBV4-1 and TRBJ1-3; no clear D. CDR1 and CDR2 from the germline V gene are MGHRA and YSYEKL. The CDR3 spans 16 residues. V lost 0 bases and J lost 0, with 9 bases in between. Written as DNA, the CDR3 is TGCGCCAGCAGCCAAGATAACAGCCACTCTGGAAACACCATATATTTT. Protein sequence: CASSQDNSHSGNTIYF.

J is TRBJ2-2 and V is TRBV29-1; maybe TRBD2 (6 bases). The CDR3 has 12 residues. Trimming shortened V by 2 bases and J by 5 bases, and 6 bases separated the two germline ends. Germline CDR1 and CDR2: SQVTM and ANQGSEA. The CDR3 sequence is CSVESGTGELFF. As DNA, the CDR3 is TGCAGCGTTGAAAGCGGGACCGGGGAGCTGTTTTTT.

The rearrangement uses TRBV13 and TRBJ2-2; TRBD2 is a possible D gene (6 bases). CDR3 size: 15 residues. CDR1 and CDR2 (germline): PRHDT, FYEKMQ (reference sequence). Trimming stripped 0 bases from V and 6 bases from J, with 11 bases between. CDR3 DNA: TGTGCCAGCAGCTTAGGAGGAGGGGAAGCCGGGGAGCTGTTTTTT. Its translation: CASSLGGGEAGELFF.

The genes are TRBV4-2 and TRBJ2-5; 8 nucleotides line up with TRBD2. V was clipped by 1 base and J by 5 bases; unmatched bases: 6. Germline V gives CDR1 LGHNA, CDR2 YNFKEQ. This CDR3 has 15 residues. The CDR3 DNA is TGTGCCAGCAGCCAAGTAGAAGCGGGAGTCGAGACCCAGTACTTC. Translated, it gives CASSQVEAGVETQYF.

V usage is TRBV6-4 and J usage is TRBJ1-1; possible D gene TRBD1, 6 bases. The CDR3 totals 14 residues. Germline V gene lookup returns CDR1 MRHNA and CDR2 SNTAGT. V lost 4 bases and J lost 1, with 10 bases in between. This CDR3 reads CASSVSGQNTEAFF. The CDR3, as DNA: TGTGCCAGCAGTGTTTCGGGACAGAACACTGAAGCTTTCTTT.

The rearrangement uses TRBV7-9 and TRBJ2-1; the match to TRBD2 covers 7 bases. CDR1 SEHNR and CDR2 FQNEAQ come from the germline V gene (reference sequence). V lost 1 base to trimming and J lost 6 bases; unmatched junction nucleotides: 9. The length of the CDR3 is 16 residues. DNA of the CDR3: TGTGCCAGCAGCTTAGGGGCGGGAGAAGGGCTCAATGAGCAGTTCTTC. Protein product: CASSLGAGEGLNEQFF.

This clone has more than one count but fewer than ten. The rearrangement uses TRBV7-9 and TRBJ1-3; D perhaps matches TRBD1 (6 bases). The CDR3 totals 16 residues. V was shortened by 4 bases and J by 4 bases, with 17 bases between the two germline ends. CDR1 is SEHNR and CDR2 is FQNEAQ in the germline V gene (reference sequence). The CDR3 sequence is CASSSPVATGGNTIYF. The CDR3 DNA reads TGTGCCAGCAGCTCCCCCGTGGCTACAGGGGGAAACACCATATATTTT.

This chain uses TRBV28 with TRBJ2-1, with 9 bases that match TRBD2. The CDR3 consists of 16 residues. The J segment lost 8 bases and the V segment lost 3 bases, leaving 11 bases of the junction unmatched. Germline V lookup: CDR1 MDHEN, CDR2 SYDVKM. CDR3 amino acids: CASSFSSRGRGDEQFF. The CDR3 bases are TGTGCCAGCAGTTTCTCCTCCCGCGGGAGGGGCGATGAGCAGTTCTTC.

The chain has TRBV28 and TRBJ2-7; 8 bases fit TRBD1. The ends lost 4 bases at V and 3 bases at J; junction bases unmatched: 8. Per the germline V gene, CDR1 is MDHEN and CDR2 is SYDVKM. CDR3 length: 15 amino acids. The CDR3 DNA reads TGTGCCAGCAGTTCCAGGGGGCTTTCGGGCTACGAGCAGTACTTC. Translation: CASSSRGLSGYEQYF.

This clone has only one observation. The J gene is TRBJ2-7, the V gene TRBV7-6, with 8 bases aligning to TRBD2. The V segment lost 1 base and the J segment 2 bases; nucleotides outside the gene matches: 4. Germline V gene lookup returns CDR1 SGHVS and CDR2 FNYEAQ. The CDR3 is made up of 15 amino acids. The CDR3 reads CASSLGGLDTYEQYF. In nucleotides, the CDR3 is TGTGCCAGCAGCTTAGGGGGACTAGATACCTACGAGCAGTACTTC.

The J gene is TRBJ2-7, the V gene TRBV19; tentative D call: TRBD2 (5 bases). V was clipped by 3 bases and J by 3 bases, with 9 bases between them. The CDR3 has 13 residues. In germline, CDR1 is LNHDA, CDR2 SQIVND (reference sequence). CDR3 sequence reads: CASSIRGGYEQYF. The CDR3, as DNA: TGTGCCAGTAGTATCCGTGGAGGCTACGAGCAGTACTTC.

J is TRBJ1-1 and V is TRBV4-2, with 8 positions matching TRBD1. Germline V CDR1 and CDR2: LGHNA, YNFKEQ. J gave up 3 bases and V 5 bases, and 2 bases lay outside the gene matches. CDR3 length: 13 residues. The CDR3 protein is CASSLDRDTEAFF. The CDR3 coding sequence is TGTGCCAGCAGCTTGGACAGGGACACTGAAGCTTTCTTT.

CDR3 amino acids: CASSHPSGVNGGNTEAFF. CDR3 sequence (DNA): TGTGCCAGCAGCCATCCCTCAGGGGTAAACGGCGGGAACACTGAAGCTTTCTTT. The gene calls are TRBV14 and TRBJ1-1; a possible D gene is TRBD1 (6 bases). Germline V lookup: CDR1 SGHDN, CDR2 FVKESK. The CDR3 extends over 18 amino acids. V gave up 3 bases and J gave up 1 base, with 21 bases separating them.

Only one count was recorded for this clone. V gene TRBV7-9 combines with J gene TRBJ1-1; TRBD1 aligns across 9 bases. CDR3 size: 17 residues. The junction had 16 bases not matched to a gene; V was cut back by 1 base and J by 10 bases. CDR1 SEHNR and CDR2 FQNEAQ come from the germline V gene (reference sequence). The CDR3: CASSLDGGQGFSRGAFF. The CDR3 DNA reads TGTGCCAGCAGCTTAGATGGGGGACAGGGCTTTTCTCGCGGAGCTTTCTTT.

This chain joins TRBV14 and TRBJ2-7; D perhaps matches TRBD2 (5 bases). V was pared by 0 bases and J by 4 bases, with 19 bases between. This CDR3 has 17 amino acids. Germline CDR1 SGHDN, CDR2 FVKESK. The CDR3 DNA follows: TGTGCCAGCAGCCAAGAACGAGGGAGAGGGAGTTGGTACGAGCAGTACTTC. This codes for CASSQERGRGSWYEQYF. The whole variable domain, remainder taken from reference TRBV14 and TRBJ2-7, is EAGVTQFPSHSVIEKGQTVTLRCDPISGHDNLYWYRRVMGKEIKFLLHFVKESKQDESGMPNNRFLAERTGGTYSTLKVQPAELEDSGVYFCASSQERGRGSWYEQYFGPGTRLTVT.